This T cell receptor beta chain was captured by sequencing in a study of beta chain features in type 1 diabetes. Notes on the study in general: Sequencing of cDNA might inflate the share of cells that strongly express TCR. Among patients with Type 1 diabetes, TCRB CDR3s were moderately but significantly shorter in every one of the four CD4+ subsets.

Isolated RNA was reverse transcribed in full, so expressed TCRB transcripts were sequenced. Data came from immunoSEQ multiplex PCR; TCRdb stores just in-frame clones and leaves some out. The sample yields fewer than 350,000 clones, roughly 8% seen once. V lost 6 bases to trimming and J lost 2 bases, with 17 bases between them. There are 15 residues in the CDR3. Germline V gene sequence: CDR1 MGHDK, CDR2 SYGVNS. This clone was seen more than once but under ten times. What it binds is not known. Blood was collected once per donor into heparin, averaging approximately 110 mL. The source of this sequence is a woman between 18 and 29 years old in good health. The chain joins TRBV25-1 to TRBJ2-7; D is possibly TRBD1 or TRBD2 (5 bases each). Sequences were obtained from central memory CD4+ T cells from blood. This CDR3 is CASRGVLPGAYEQYF. The CDR3 coding sequence is TGTGCCAGCAGGGGGGTCCTTCCCGGGGCCTACGAGCAGTACTTC.